Listed below are T cell receptor beta chains from one sample, sequenced in a study of blood T cells in healthy people across ages. TCRdb passed the 5' RACE reads through MiXCR, listing each CDR3 protein once. Of about a million distinct CDR3 sequences in the sample, about 44% were seen once. The sequenced sample was blood. These TCRs come from a man younger than 45 in good health. CDR3s include the opening cysteine and the closing phenylalanine or tryptophan.

>TRBV6-1|TRBJ2-3
CASSETNSLTDTQYF
>TRBV3-1|TRBJ2-3
CASSPRQLGSDTQYF
>TRBV27|TRBJ2-5
CASSLRFTEAGEETQYF
>TRBV29-1|TRBJ2-1
CSVEDLHGGTENNEQFF
>TRBV5-6|TRBJ2-7
CASSTKAGNSYEQYF
>TRBV9|NA
CASSVVPGANYEQYF
>TRBV6-5|NA
CASSNTGTQETQYF
>TRBV9|TRBJ2-1
CASSGTGNGRGLYYNEQFF
>TRBV6-6|TRBJ1-1
CASSYMSGNTEAFF
>TRBV6-5|TRBJ2-3
CASTDGTRDDTQYF
>TRBV20-1|TRBJ2-3
CSARGSDTQYF
>TRBV12-3/TRBV12-4|TRBJ2-1
CASTPGGGSYNEQFF
>TRBV27|TRBJ1-2
CASSLGPGTARGYTF
>TRBV24-1|TRBJ2-2
CATSDPGIVDTGELFF
>TRBV6-5|TRBJ2-1
CASSPGGQGSDEQFF
>TRBV3-1|TRBJ2-1
CASSQGQATYDEQETQFF
>TRBV9|TRBJ2-7
CASSVGPSGFYEQYF
>TRBV7-9|TRBJ2-7
CASSLRESSQYF
>TRBV7-6|TRBJ1-2
CATVNGLHYGYTF
>TRBV27|TRBJ2-3
CASSFRQGADTRYF
>TRBV2|TRBJ2-5
CASSEAGRETQYF
>TRBV20-1|TRBJ2-1
CSARATGGPYNEQFF
>TRBV28|TRBJ1-2
CASSVNNGYTF
>TRBV12-3/TRBV12-4|TRBJ1-2
CASSVDRAGGRGYTF
>TRBV5-5|TRBJ2-5
CASSLGPRANGETQYF
>TRBV15|NA
CATSRDAPSYNEQYF
>TRBV7-2|TRBJ2-1
CASSLGGTGGNEQFF
>TRBV27|TRBJ2-3
CASIASGYDTQYF
>TRBV4-3|TRBJ1-6
CASSQAAPGGNSPLHF
>TRBV5-1|TRBJ2-7
CASRGRGHYEQYF
>TRBV27|TRBJ2-1
CASSLLPTGGLYNEQFF
>TRBV9|TRBJ2-1
CASSPDLRGSYNEQFF
>TRBV5-1|TRBJ2-5
CASSADRLGGETQYF
>TRBV7-8|TRBJ1-2
CASSPRTAANDGYTF
>TRBV4-3|TRBJ2-6
CASSQGTSTSGANVLTF
>TRBV9|TRBJ2-2
CASSVEVGTSPGELFF
>TRBV14|TRBJ2-3
CASRTSISTDTQYF
>TRBV6-2/TRBV6-3|TRBJ2-7
CASSSGDLTSYEQYF
>TRBV4-1|TRBJ2-7
CASSQEGTGYSYEQYF
>TRBV12-3/TRBV12-4|NA
CASREHGTGNVEQYF
>TRBV7-2|TRBJ2-6
CASRQGAIAGANVLTF
>TRBV7-8|TRBJ2-5
CASSLMQGAGETQYF
>TRBV7-3|TRBJ2-1
CASSHPETPYNEQFF
>TRBV12-3/TRBV12-4|TRBJ2-1
CASSPSGGPVNEQFF
>TRBV12-3/TRBV12-4|TRBJ2-7
CASSLRAVPGLAGVYEQYF
>TRBV6-5|TRBJ1-2
CASSYRGRVDYGYTF
>TRBV12-3/TRBV12-4|TRBJ1-1
CASSPRQAAMNTEAFF
>TRBV18|TRBJ2-7
CASSPLTGAQSEQYF
>TRBV5-1|TRBJ2-1
CASSLGQNRDRGNEQFF
>TRBV12-3/TRBV12-4|TRBJ1-5
CASSFSAGKGQPQHF
>TRBV21-1|TRBJ1-1
CASIVGGQQNTEAFF
>TRBV29-1|TRBJ2-3
CSVEDLYPSGEYTDTQYF
>TRBV9|TRBJ1-6
CASSVDLSGNSPLHF
>TRBV3-1|TRBJ1-6
CASTPTGAGSPLHF
>TRBV4-2|TRBJ2-3
CASSQERSGGIYTDTQYF
>TRBV12-3/TRBV12-4|TRBJ1-4
CASSFDTSSEKLFF
>TRBV3-1|TRBJ2-3
CASSATRADTQYF
>TRBV7-9|TRBJ2-7
CASSLVLSRIHEQYF